The 9 T cell receptor beta chains below come from one sample, sequenced in a study of T cells in Graves' hyperthyroidism and ophthalmopathy. What was amplified from RNA transcripts were TCR beta CDR3 regions. HTBI primers were used for first-round RT-PCR of the TCR CDR3. TCRdb fed the multiplex PCR reads into MiXCR, producing one record per CDR3 protein. The sample records hundreds of thousands of distinct CDR3 sequences, 13% to 15% being singletons. The sample taken for sequencing was blood. The receptors were gathered from a woman aged 18-29 years with Graves' hyperthyroidism.

This chain links TRBV11-2 with TRBJ2-2; maybe TRBD1 (6 bases). CDR1 SGHAT and CDR2 FQNNGV come from the germline V gene. Trimming stripped 0 bases from V and 1 base from J, with 6 bases between. The CDR3 extends over 15 amino acids. The CDR3 nucleotides read TGTGCCAGCAGCTTAGACAGGGGGAACACCGGGGAGCTGTTTTTT. Its translation is CASSLDRGNTGELFF.

CDR3 loop: CASSYGRRRGGTYNEQFF. CDR3 in DNA: TGTGCCAGCAGTTATGGCCGTAGGCGGGGCGGAACCTACAATGAGCAGTTCTTC. The V call is TRBV3-1, the J call TRBJ2-1, with D maybe TRBD2 (6 bases). V lost 6 bases and J lost 2, with 23 bases in between. This CDR3 comprises 18 residues. Germline V gene sequence: CDR1 LGHDT, CDR2 YNNKEL (reference sequence).

The chain couples TRBV6-1 to TRBJ2-7, with D perhaps TRBD1 (6 bases). With 5 bases removed from V and 6 bases from J, the gap between germline ends came to 14 bases. The CDR3 sequence is 13 residues long. CDR1 is MNHNS, CDR2 SASEGT, per germline. The CDR3, as DNA: TGTGCCAGCAGTTCTACAGGGTTGGGCGAGCAGTACTTC. Protein: CASSSTGLGEQYF.

This clonotype was detected ten times or more. The chain employs TRBV2 and TRBJ2-4, with 9 bases aligning to TRBD2. The germline V gene encodes CDR1 SNHLY and CDR2 FYNNEI. CDR3 length: 14 residues. The V and J ends lost 7 bases and 10 bases, in that order; junction bases with no gene match: 11. The CDR3: CASTRPGLAPIQYF. For the CDR3, the DNA is TGTGCCAGCACCCGACCGGGACTAGCCCCGATTCAGTACTTC.

A few counts support this clonotype. This chain joins TRBV5-1 and TRBJ1-1; a possible D gene is TRBD1 (5 bases). This CDR3 is 13 amino acids long. V was shortened by 0 bases and J by 11 bases, with 14 bases between the two germline ends. Germline V gives CDR1 SGHRS, CDR2 YFSETQ. CDR3 residues: CASSLVSGRAAFF. As DNA, the CDR3 is TGCGCCAGCAGCTTGGTCTCGGGCAGGGCGGCTTTCTTT.

V and J are TRBV6-2 or TRBV6-3 and TRBJ2-1; 10 bases line up with TRBD2. Unmatched junction bases numbered 8, after V lost 6 bases and J lost 6 bases. Germline V gives CDR1 MNHEY, CDR2 SVGEGT. The CDR3 loop spans 15 amino acids. CDR3 protein: CASRLAGGSGNEQFF. In DNA, the CDR3 is TGTGCCAGCAGATTAGCGGGAGGATCAGGCAATGAGCAGTTCTTC.

With regard to this clonotype: One end of the junction is discordant with germline, which a read error may explain. The chain links TRBV18 to TRBJ1-3; D not resolved. Germline V gene sequence: CDR1 KGHSH, CDR2 LQKENI. The CDR3 runs to 11 residues. CDR3 nucleotide sequence: TGTGCCTCGAGCTCTGGAAACACCATATGTTTT. The encoded protein is CASSSGNTICF.

J is TRBJ1-5 and V is TRBV3-1; TRBD1 might be the D (5 bases). The CDR3 is made up of 14 amino acids. Trimming removed 1 base from V and 9 bases from J, with 13 bases in between. CDR1 is LGHDT and CDR2 is YNNKEL in the germline V gene (reference sequence). The chain's CDR3 is CASSQALTAGPQHF. In DNA, the CDR3 is TGTGCCAGCAGCCAAGCATTGACAGCGGGGCCCCAGCATTTT.

This clonotype was recorded at least ten times. The rearrangement uses TRBV12-3 or TRBV12-4 and TRBJ2-7; D may correspond to TRBD1 or TRBD2 (5 bases each). V shed 7 bases and J shed 0 bases, with 19 bases lying between them. The CDR3 is made up of 16 amino acids. The CDR3 reads CASTRDAGLSSYEQYF. CDR3 coding DNA: TGTGCCAGCACCCGGGACGCAGGGCTGAGCTCCTACGAGCAGTACTTC.